The source of this T cell receptor beta chain is a study of shared clonotypes between healthy human individuals. Naive CD8 populations comprised CD45RO-negative cells positively selected for CCR7, excluding terminally differentiated effector memory CD45RA+ cells. Sequenced by immunoSEQ multiplex PCR; TCRdb stores in-frame clones only, minus some. The table includes 2 million to 2.5 million clones, about 93% detected once. The sample taken for sequencing was naive CD8+ T cells from PBMCs. The TCR sequence derives from a man aged 18-30 years in good health. Some clones in this sample may be carry-over from other donors' samples.

Here the CDR3 reads CASSPRGQGYPEAFF. The CDR3 DNA reads as TGTGCCAGCAGCCCCAGGGGACAGGGCTACCCTGAAGCTTTCTTT. The chain couples TRBV7-9 to TRBJ1-1; 9 positions match TRBD1. In germline, CDR1 is SEHNR, CDR2 FQNEAQ (reference sequence). J was trimmed by 6 bases and V by 5 bases; bases with no gene match: 10. CDR3 length: 15 residues.